A selection of T cell receptor beta chains follows, all from one sample in a study of blood T cell repertoires in COVID-19. Only in-frame clones appear in the TCRdb table, and some are missing; sequencing was by immunoSEQ multiplex PCR. Seen here are about 230,000 clones, over 80% observed once, and the top ten hold less than 3.5%. The material sequenced was peripheral blood. Receptors originate from a man aged 30 to 39 with COVID-19, enrolled during active disease. The CDR3 runs from the conserved cysteine through the conserved F or W. Fields, in order: clone size, D gene, CDR3 length, J gene, V gene, CDR3 DNA, CDR3 protein. The D gene is left open where the match is weak. Size tells how often a clone was seen (once, few, many) or the class of an expanded clone, and some rows leave it out.

. | . | 15 | TRBJ2-7 | TRBV5-1 | TGCGCCAGCAGCCCGGGGGCAGGGAGGGCCTACGAGCAGTACTTC | CASSPGAGRAYEQYF
. | . | 14 | TRBJ1-5 | TRBV5-1 | TGCGCCAGCCGCCCCTCGACAGAGAATCAGCCCCAGCATTTT | CASRPSTENQPQHF
. | TRBD2 | 14 | TRBJ2-7 | TRBV25-1 | TGTGCCAGCAGTGAAGCGAGACTAGCAAGCGAGCAGTACTTC | CASSEARLASEQYF
once | TRBD1 | 17 | TRBJ1-5 | TRBV6-2/TRBV6-3 | TGTGCCAGCAGTTACTTACCTGGACAGGGGGCAAGTCAGCCCCAGCATTTT | CASSYLPGQGASQPQHF
. | . | 15 | TRBJ1-4 | TRBV4-3 | TGCGCCAGCAGCCAACTCACCAAGGAGAACGAAAAACTGTTTTTT | CASSQLTKENEKLFF
. | . | 16 | TRBJ2-1 | TRBV6-5 | TGTGCCAGCAGTTACCTGGCGGGGAAGGCGATTGCTGAGCAGTTCTTC | CASSYLAGKAIAEQFF
. | TRBD2 | 17 | TRBJ2-3 | TRBV3-1/TRBV3-2 | TGTGCCAGCAGCACGGGCCTAGCGGAGATTAGCACAGATACGCAGTATTTT | CASSTGLAEISTDTQYF
. | . | 16 | TRBJ1-6 | TRBV7-6 | TGTGCCAGCAGCTTCAGCACGCCGGACAGTAATTCACCCCTCCACTTT | CASSFSTPDSNSPLHF
. | . | 14 | TRBJ1-5 | TRBV11-2 | TGTGCCAGCAGCTTATTAAGTTCCGGGCAGCCCCAGCATTTT | CASSLLSSGQPQHF
. | TRBD1 | 13 | TRBJ1-1 | TRBV29-1 | TGCAGCTTCCGGGACAGGGAGAACACTGAAGCTTTCTTT | CSFRDRENTEAFF
. | . | 10 | TRBJ1-2 | TRBV28 | TGTGCCAGCTCTGACTATGGCTACACCTTC | CASSDYGYTF
. | . | 15 | TRBJ1-1 | TRBV6-5 | TGTGCCAGCAGGGCGATCTACAGGGAGAACACTGAAGCTTTCTTT | CASRAIYRENTEAFF
. | . | 16 | TRBJ1-5 | TRBV24-1 | TGTGCCACCAGTGACCCCCGGGCCCCGGGAGATCAGCCCCAGCATTTT | CATSDPRAPGDQPQHF
. | . | 13 | TRBJ2-7 | TRBV6-2/TRBV6-3 | TGTGCCAGCAGTTTGGTTGAGGCGGGGGAGCAGTACTTC | CASSLVEAGEQYF
once | . | 12 | TRBJ1-1 | TRBV7-9 | TGTGCCAGCAGCTTAGAGGCGGCGCTAGCTTTCTTT | CASSLEAALAFF
. | . | 13 | TRBJ1-2 | TRBV5-4 | TGTGCCAGCAGCTTGGACAGAACCTATGGCTACACCTTC | CASSLDRTYGYTF
. | . | 15 | TRBJ1-5 | TRBV18 | TGTGCCAGCTCACCACCGGGGCAGAATAATCAGCCCCAGCATTTT | CASSPPGQNNQPQHF
. | TRBD1 | 13 | TRBJ1-1 | TRBV29-1 | TGCAGCGTGCGCGGACAGGAGAACACTGAAGCTTTCTTT | CSVRGQENTEAFF
few | . | 15 | TRBJ1-1 | TRBV18 | TGTGCCAGCTCACGGGGGCTGATTCGGAACACTGAAGCTTTCTTT | CASSRGLIRNTEAFF
. | . | 14 | TRBJ1-2 | TRBV5-4 | TGTGCCAGCAGCTTGGCCGACAGGAACTATGGCTACACCTTC | CASSLADRNYGYTF
. | TRBD2 | 20 | TRBJ2-2 | TRBV4-2 | TGTGCCAGCAGCCAGGCCCCTGGACTAGCGGGAGGGAAGAACACCGGGGAGCTGTTTTTT | CASSQAPGLAGGKNTGELFF
. | TRBD1 | 14 | TRBJ1-1 | TRBV30 | TGTGCCTGGAGTGCGGGACAGGGGAACGCTGAAGCTTTCTTT | CAWSAGQGNAEAFF
. | . | 14 | TRBJ2-1 | TRBV29-1 | TGCAGCGACCTTGAACAGGGATTCTACAATGAGCAGTTCTTC | CSDLEQGFYNEQFF
. | . | 15 | TRBJ1-1 | TRBV5-5 | TGTGCCAGCAGCTTCCCCGGGACACGGAGCACTGAAGCTTTCTTT | CASSFPGTRSTEAFF
. | . | 13 | TRBJ2-6 | TRBV7-3 | TGTGCCAGCAGCCCCGGGGGGGCCAACGTCCTGACTTTC | CASSPGGANVLTF
. | TRBD1 | 18 | TRBJ2-3 | TRBV19 | TGTGCCAGTAGTATAGTCGGATCCCAGGGGGAAGGAGGAGATACGCAGTATTTT | CASSIVGSQGEGGDTQYF
. | . | 13 | TRBJ1-6 | TRBV18 | TGTGCCAGCTCACCGAGACAGGATTCACCCCTCCACTTT | CASSPRQDSPLHF
. | . | 14 | TRBJ1-1 | TRBV7-9 | TGTGCCAGCAGCTTAGAGGGAGGAAACACTGAAGCTTTCTTT | CASSLEGGNTEAFF
. | . | 15 | TRBJ2-2 | TRBV6-5 | TGTGCCAGCAGTTCGAGAACTTCTTTCGCCGGGGAGCTGTTTTTT | CASSSRTSFAGELFF
. | . | 15 | TRBJ1-1 | TRBV5-4 | TGTGCCAGCAGCTTGGCAGGAGGGAGGAACACTGAAGCTTTCTTT | CASSLAGGRNTEAFF
once | TRBD1 | 16 | TRBJ2-3 | TRBV4-1 | TGCGCCAGCAGCCAAGTAGGGACAGATAGCACAGATACGCAGTATTTT | CASSQVGTDSTDTQYF
. | . | 13 | TRBJ2-4 | TRBV28 | TGTGCCAGCAGCCAGGGAGCCAAAAACATTCAGTACTTC | CASSQGAKNIQYF
. | TRBD1 | 12 | TRBJ2-7 | TRBV12-3/TRBV12-4 | TGTGCCAGCAGCCGACAGGGTCACGAGCAGTACTTC | CASSRQGHEQYF
. | . | 14 | TRBJ1-3 | TRBV9 | TGTGCCAGCAGTGGAGGGAGCTCTGGAAACACCATATATTTT | CASSGGSSGNTIYF
few | TRBD1 | 16 | TRBJ2-7 | TRBV29-1 | TGCAGCGTTGAAGATCGGACAGGGATCCGACCCTACGAGCAGTACTTC | CSVEDRTGIRPYEQYF
. | TRBD2 | 15 | TRBJ2-1 | TRBV6-5 | TGTGCCAGCAGCTCTCTAGCGGGGGGTAACAATGAGCAGTTCTTC | CASSSLAGGNNEQFF
. | . | 15 | TRBJ2-4 | TRBV7-3 | TGTGCCAGCAGCGCCGACAGGTCCATTAAAGACATTCAGTACTTC | CASSADRSIKDIQYF
. | . | 12 | TRBJ1-1 | TRBV25-1 | TGTGCCAGCGGCACGATCGGGGGTGAAGCTTTCTTT | CASGTIGGEAFF
. | . | 15 | TRBJ2-1 | TRBV3-1/TRBV3-2 | TGTGCCAGCAGCCAAGATGGTTTAGGGGGCAATGAGCAGTTCTTC | CASSQDGLGGNEQFF
once | . | 18 | TRBJ1-2 | TRBV23-1 | TGCGCCAGCAGTCAATTCGAGGGGGAGCTACAGGTTAACTATGGCTACACCTTC | CASSQFEGELQVNYGYTF
few | . | 15 | TRBJ2-1 | TRBV7-2 | TGTGCCAGCAGCTTAATGAGTAGAGGTCTAGATGAGCAGTTCTTC | CASSLMSRGLDEQFF
. | TRBD1 | 19 | TRBJ1-1 | TRBV7-2 | TGTGCCAGCAGCCGGCGGGGACCCTCAGGGGGCTTATGGGGCACTGAAGCTTTCTTT | CASSRRGPSGGLWGTEAFF
. | . | 13 | TRBJ2-1 | TRBV2 | TGTGCCAGCAGGGACGGACAGTACAATGAGCAGTTCTTC | CASRDGQYNEQFF
few | . | 12 | TRBJ1-1 | TRBV28 | TGTGCCAGCAGGGGACTGTTCACTGAAGCTTTCTTT | CASRGLFTEAFF
. | TRBD2 | 17 | TRBJ2-1 | TRBV5-4 | TGTGCCAGCAGCTCTGGACTAGCGGGAGTTGGGTCCAATGAGCAGTTCTTC | CASSSGLAGVGSNEQFF
once | TRBD1 | 15 | TRBJ1-4 | TRBV5-5 | TGTGCCAGCAGCCTATGGGACAGATCTAATGAAAAACTGTTTTTT | CASSLWDRSNEKLFF
. | . | 16 | TRBJ1-3 | TRBV6-5 | TGTGCCAGCAGTTACTCGGGGGGTAGGAACGGAGGCACCATATATTTT | CASSYSGGRNGGTIYF
few | . | 15 | TRBJ1-4 | TRBV5-1 | TGCGCCAGCAGCTTGGCCGGAGGGGATAATGAAAAACTGTTTTTT | CASSLAGGDNEKLFF
. | . | 16 | TRBJ1-1 | TRBV6-2/TRBV6-3 | TGTGCCAGCAGTTACGTCCCAGGGGTGACGAACACTGAAGCTTTCTTT | CASSYVPGVTNTEAFF
. | TRBD1 | 14 | TRBJ1-4 | TRBV11-2 | TGTGCCAGCAGCTTAGTAGGGGGCTATGAAAAACTGTTTTTT | CASSLVGGYEKLFF
. | . | 15 | TRBJ1-1 | TRBV19 | TGTGCCAGCAGTGTGGGGCAGGGGCTTAATGCTGAAGCTTTCTTT | CASSVGQGLNAEAFF
. | . | 15 | TRBJ2-7 | TRBV6-5 | TGTGCCAGCAGCCCCCCAGGGTGGGGTTCCTACGAGCAGTACTTC | CASSPPGWGSYEQYF
. | . | 15 | TRBJ1-2 | TRBV5-8 | TGTGCCAGCAGCTTGGGTGGAGTGAAGGACTATGGCTACACCTTC | CASSLGGVKDYGYTF
few | TRBD1 | 14 | TRBJ1-2 | TRBV6-6 | TGTGCCAGCAGCCACAGGGGCACTATCTATGGCTACACCTTC | CASSHRGTIYGYTF
. | . | 14 | TRBJ1-2 | TRBV7-2 | TGTGCCAGCAGCCAAGCTGGGGGCCCCTATGGCTACACCTTC | CASSQAGGPYGYTF
. | TRBD2 | 16 | TRBJ2-3 | TRBV18 | TGTGCCAGCTCACCTCGACTAGCGGGGGGCACAGATACGCAGTATTTT | CASSPRLAGGTDTQYF
few | . | 13 | TRBJ2-7 | TRBV6-5 | TGTGCCAGCAGGCCGACAGGCTCCTACGAGCAGTACTTC | CASRPTGSYEQYF